Below, 21 T cell receptor beta chains from the same sample are listed, as sequenced in a study of STAT5B mutations in CD4+ large granular lymphocyte leukemia. The table came from immunoSEQ multiplex PCR; TCRdb's copy has only in-frame clones and leaves some out. The table shows some 41,000 clones, with less than 85% occurring only once. Sequenced input: CD4+ T cells from blood buffy coats. All receptors derive from a human donor in good health.

The rearrangement joins TRBV6-6 to TRBJ1-5, with D possibly matching TRBD1 (6 bases). This CDR3 contains 13 residues. Looked up from germline, CDR1 is MNHNY and CDR2 is SVGAGI (reference sequence). Trimming took 5 bases from V and 6 from J, leaving 11 bases between them. The CDR3 coding sequence is TGTGCCAGCAGTCCCGGACAGTTTCAGCCCCAGCATTTT. Amino acids: CASSPGQFQPQHF.

The chain recombines TRBV6-1 with TRBJ2-7, with D perhaps TRBD1 (6 bases). The CDR3 contains 14 residues. Trimming removed 10 bases from V and 3 bases from J, with 19 bases in between. The germline gives CDR1 MNHNS, CDR2 SASEGT. Here the CDR3 reads CATWLVQGIYEQYF. As DNA, the CDR3 is TGTGCCACTTGGCTGGTACAGGGAATCTACGAGCAGTACTTC.

This sequence joins TRBV30 and TRBJ2-7; no firm D call. CDR1 is GTSNPN and CDR2 is SVGIG in the germline V gene (reference sequence). Deletions cut 0 bases from V and 4 bases from J, with 7 bases between. This CDR3 spans 12 amino acids. CDR3 region: CAWSVDRYEQYF. CDR3 in DNA: TGTGCCTGGAGTGTAGATCGATACGAGCAGTACTTC.

The chain is built from TRBV4-2 and TRBJ2-7; D gene ambiguous. From germline, CDR1 is LGHNA and CDR2 YNFKEQ. Trimming stripped 1 base from V and 3 bases from J, with 13 bases between. The length of the CDR3 is 15 residues. CDR3 protein: CASSQGLGRYYEQYF. CDR3 coding DNA: TGTGCCAGCAGCCAAGGACTCGGCCGATACTACGAGCAGTACTTC.

The chain employs TRBV7-9 and TRBJ1-6; D perhaps matches TRBD1 (5 bases). Germline V gene sequence: CDR1 SEHNR, CDR2 FQNEAQ (reference sequence). The CDR3 is 16 residues long. Trimming took off 1 base at V and 9 bases at J, with 16 bases between the two ends. The CDR3 is CASSLDGPLRGSPLHF. In DNA form, the CDR3 reads TGTGCCAGCAGCTTAGACGGCCCTTTAAGGGGTTCACCCCTCCACTTT.

The chain joins TRBV15 to TRBJ1-2; no definite D call. Trimming pared 0 bases from V and 5 bases from J, leaving 13 bases between. The germline CDR1 and CDR2 sequences are LNHNV and YYDKDF (reference sequence). This CDR3 region has 15 residues. This CDR3 is CATSREAASGYGYTF. In DNA, the CDR3 is TGTGCCACCAGCAGAGAGGCAGCTAGTGGGTATGGCTACACCTTC.

This chain connects TRBV7-2 to TRBJ1-5, with D possibly TRBD1 on 5 matching bases. Germline assignment: CDR1 SGHTA and CDR2 FQGNSA. V was cut by 4 bases and J by 6 bases, with 16 bases left in between. The CDR3 spans 15 residues. Here the CDR3 DNA reads TGTGCCAGCAGCTCCTTGGGGGGGGTGGGTCAGCCCCAGCATTTT. Amino acids: CASSSLGGVGQPQHF.

The chain employs TRBV6-5 and TRBJ1-2, with TRBD1 as a possible D gene (6 bases). The CDR3 runs 15 residues. Germline CDR1 reads MNHEY; CDR2 reads SVGAGI. V was clipped by 0 bases and J by 3 bases, with 11 bases between them. DNA for the CDR3: TGTGCCAGCAGTTACTCGCCGGGGGGCGACTATGGCTACACCTTC. The encoded protein is CASSYSPGGDYGYTF.

In its sample, this clone was seen once. An end of the junction does not agree with germline; a read error may underlie this. Other DNA sequences within the sample encode an identical CDR3. The rearrangement links TRBV5-1 to TRBJ1-2; D is ambiguous. CDR3 size: 14 residues. Germline V gives CDR1 SGHRS, CDR2 YFSETQ. Written as DNA, the CDR3 is TGCGCCAGCAGCTTGAGTTGGGGAAACTACGGCTACACCTTC. It specifies CASSLSWGNYGYTF.

The chain carries TRBV10-3 and TRBJ2-3, with 7 bases identical to TRBD2. With 5 bases clipped from V and 0 bases from J, the junction kept 8 bases outside the gene matches. Germline CDR1 ENHRY, CDR2 SYGVKD. The CDR3 sequence is 16 residues long. The CDR3 sequence: CAISKQRDPSTDTQYF. The CDR3 DNA reads TGTGCCATCAGTAAACAGCGGGACCCTAGCACAGATACGCAGTATTTT.

The chain has TRBV30 and TRBJ1-1; D possibly corresponds to TRBD1 (6 bases). The germline V gene encodes CDR1 GTSNPN and CDR2 SVGIG (reference sequence). This CDR3 comprises 13 residues. Trimming cost V 2 bases and J 5 bases, with 12 bases left between them. Here the CDR3 DNA reads TGTGCCTGGAGTCGACAGGAGGGGACTGAAGCTTTCTTT. Amino acids: CAWSRQEGTEAFF.

The chain employs TRBV2 and TRBJ2-5; 9 bases line up with TRBD1. The CDR3 is 15 residues long. J lost 11 bases, V lost 3 bases, and 13 bases had no gene match. The germline CDR1 and CDR2 sequences are SNHLY and FYNNEI. CDR3 nucleotides: TGTGCCAGCAGTGATCCCCCACAGGGGGCTAGGGAGCAGTACTTC. It codes for CASSDPPQGAREQYF.

The CDR3 here is CASSVRDGYYGYTF. The CDR3 coding sequence is TGTGCCAGCAGTGTACGGGACGGCTACTATGGCTACACCTTC. The chain combines TRBV28 with TRBJ1-2; possible D gene TRBD1, 5 bases. CDR3 length equals 14 residues. V was cut by 5 bases and J by 3 bases, with 13 bases left in between. Germline V gene data show CDR1 as MDHEN and CDR2 as SYDVKM.

The gene calls are TRBV7-8 and TRBJ1-2; D call uncertain. This CDR3 contains 13 residues. The V end lost 0 bases, the J end lost 4 bases, and 6 bases lay between the germline ends. Germline CDR1 is SGHVS and CDR2 is FQNEAQ. The CDR3 sequence is CASSLAQAYGYTF. The CDR3 DNA reads as TGTGCCAGCAGCTTAGCCCAGGCCTATGGCTACACCTTC.

This chain links TRBV7-7 with TRBJ1-1; D ambiguous. The V gene lost 0 bases and the J gene lost 6 bases, with 8 bases spanning the gap. Germline-derived CDR1 and CDR2 are SSHAT and FNYEAQ (reference sequence). The CDR3 has 13 amino acids. The CDR3 sequence: CASSLAQDAEAFF. The CDR3 DNA reads TGTGCCAGCAGCTTAGCCCAGGACGCTGAAGCTTTCTTT.

As DNA, the CDR3 is TGTGCCAGCACCAACCGGGGTACGTCCAATGAGCAGTTCTTC. It yields the protein CASTNRGTSNEQFF. The chain employs TRBV6-5 and TRBJ2-1; a weak D match, TRBD2 (5 bases). Deletions cut 7 bases from V and 6 bases from J, with 16 bases between. The CDR3 runs 14 residues. In germline, CDR1 is MNHEY, CDR2 SVGAGI.

Here the CDR3 DNA reads TGTGCCAGCAGTGAAGGAGGGTGGGAGGGGGTTACAGATACGCAGTATTTT. Protein sequence: CASSEGGWEGVTDTQYF. The genes are TRBV6-1 and TRBJ2-3, with a tentative D call TRBD2 (7 bases). The germline V gene encodes CDR1 MNHNS and CDR2 SASEGT. CDR3 length: 17 residues. Trimming took off 1 base at V and 3 bases at J, with 17 bases between the two ends.

This clone was counted once. The chain links TRBV9 to TRBJ2-7; 10 bases are a match to TRBD2. Germline V gives CDR1 SGDLS, CDR2 YYNGEE. The CDR3 runs to 18 residues. The V and J ends lost 0 bases and 1 base, in that order; junction bases with no gene match: 10. The CDR3 reads CASSVVGKGLAASYEQYF. The CDR3 nucleotides are TGTGCCAGCAGCGTAGTGGGTAAAGGACTAGCGGCTTCCTACGAGCAGTACTTC. The full variable domain, with the rest looked up from reference TRBV9 and TRBJ2-7, is DSGVTQTPKHLITATGQRVTLRCSPRSGDLSVYWYQQSLDQGLQFLIQYYNGEERAKGNILERFSAQQFPDLHSELNLSSLELGDSALYFCASSVVGKGLAASYEQYFGPGTRLTVT.

The chain has TRBV9 and TRBJ2-1; 8 nucleotides agree with TRBD2. V was pared by 0 bases and J by 13 bases, with 15 bases of the junction left unmatched. CDR3 size: 16 residues. Germline values: CDR1 SGDLS, CDR2 YYNGEE. Here the CDR3 DNA reads TGTGCCAGCAGCGTAGAATACGGGAGGGGGGGAACAGGACAGTTCTTC. Amino acids: CASSVEYGRGGTGQFF.

The rearrangement joins TRBV4-3 to TRBJ2-3, with a possible D match to TRBD2 (6 bases). The CDR3 totals 13 residues. CDR1 LGHNA and CDR2 YSLEER come from the germline V gene. With 4 bases removed from V and 3 bases from J, the gap between germline ends came to 8 bases. The chain's CDR3 is CASSRRETDTQYF. The CDR3 nucleotides read TGCGCCAGCAGCCGGCGGGAAACAGATACGCAGTATTTT.

This clone was picked up a small number of times. This rearrangement joins TRBV4-3 to TRBJ1-6, with TRBD1 identical over 8 bases. Germline V gene sequence: CDR1 LGHNA, CDR2 YSLEER. This CDR3 contains 19 residues. Losses at the gene ends were 0 bases for V and 0 bases for J; bases not matched to a gene: 7. CDR3 region: CASSQDAGGTSSYNSPLHF. The CDR3 DNA sequence: TGCGCCAGCAGCCAAGATGCAGGGGGCACAAGCTCCTATAATTCACCCCTCCACTTT.